This T cell receptor beta chain was retrieved from a study of long-term antiretroviral therapy in people with HIV. General study points: Within the repertoire, clones expanded before ART were dominant at all time points.

On this clone: Its antigen is as yet unknown.

The libraries were made with immunoSEQ v3.0 at survey level. TCRdb's table, derived via immunoSEQ multiplex PCR, lists solely in-frame clones and lacks some. The sample consists of around 37,000 clones, 85% of them appearing once. Trimming took 7 bases from V and 5 from J; bases not matched to a gene: 8. CDR3 length: 13 residues. Germline V CDR1 and CDR2: SEHNR, FQNEAQ (reference sequence). At minimum, one pre-ART and two post-ART PBMC samples were obtained from each donor. None of the participants with HIV were treated outside the United States. Before they underwent DNA extraction, samples held about 1-10 million cryopreserved PBMC.

The receptor was isolated from a young man with HIV. Here the sequenced sample was unsorted PBMCs, taken about 3.5 years after starting antiretroviral therapy. This rearrangement joins TRBV7-9 to TRBJ2-7; 7 nucleotides match TRBD1. CDR3 loop: CASNRGDGNEQYF. The CDR3 DNA reads as TGTGCCAGCAACAGGGGAGACGGGAACGAGCAGTACTTC.